These 25 T cell receptor beta chains share one sample of origin, sequenced in a study of blood T cell repertoires in COVID-19. Here immunoSEQ multiplex PCR was the method, and the copy in TCRdb shows in-frame clones only, minus some. Of tens of thousands of clones listed, approximately 80% are singletons. The sample consisted of peripheral blood. Source of these receptors: a human donor in a cohort sampled during active COVID-19.

DNA of the CDR3: TGTGCCAGCATCTCCAGCAATCAGCCCCAGCATTTT. Translated: CASISSNQPQHF. The chain couples TRBV28 to TRBJ1-5; no firm D call. V was trimmed by 7 bases and J by 1 base, leaving 5 bases between them. This CDR3 has 12 residues. CDR1 and CDR2 from the germline V gene are MDHEN and SYDVKM.

The chain is built from TRBV7-6 and TRBJ2-1; 14 bases fit TRBD2. This CDR3 contains 18 residues. Germline lookup yields CDR1 SGHVS and CDR2 FNYEAQ. V shed 8 bases and J 5 bases; nucleotides not matched to a gene: 14. This CDR3 reads CASSPGTSGSRWDNEQFF. CDR3 bases: TGTGCCAGCTCGCCTGGGACTAGCGGGAGCCGGTGGGACAATGAGCAGTTCTTC.

The rearrangement joins TRBV28 to TRBJ2-2; no firm D call. The length of the CDR3 is 14 residues. From germline, CDR1 is MDHEN and CDR2 SYDVKM. Trimming pared 3 bases from V and 4 bases from J, leaving 9 bases between. The CDR3 sequence is CASSFVLGTGELFF. The CDR3, as DNA: TGTGCCAGCAGTTTTGTTCTAGGCACCGGGGAGCTGTTTTTT.

V gene TRBV6-5 combines with J gene TRBJ2-1; 7 bases line up with TRBD2. Trimming removed 6 bases from V and 5 bases from J; junction bases left unmatched: 4. The CDR3 length is 13 residues. Germline lookup yields CDR1 MNHEY and CDR2 SVGAGI. CDR3 coding DNA: TGTGCCAGCAGACTAGCGCCGGACAATGAGCAGTTCTTC. Translated: CASRLAPDNEQFF.

This CDR3 reads CASSRTSGPYEQYF. In DNA, the CDR3 is TGTGCCAGCAGCCGTACTAGCGGCCCCTACGAGCAGTACTTC. The gene calls are TRBV6-5 and TRBJ2-7, with 8 bases lining up with TRBD2. Germline values: CDR1 MNHEY, CDR2 SVGAGI. With 6 bases clipped from V and 2 bases from J, the junction kept 6 bases outside the gene matches. The CDR3 contains 14 residues.

The chain has TRBV30 and TRBJ1-2, with D possibly TRBD1 on 5 matching bases. V shed 6 bases and J shed 4 bases, with 21 bases lying between them. The germline CDR1 and CDR2 sequences are GTSNPN and SVGIG (reference sequence). This CDR3 comprises 15 residues. CDR3 loop: CACRSVGGYCYGYTF. In DNA form, the CDR3 reads TGTGCCTGTCGGAGTGTTGGGGGGTATTGCTATGGCTACACCTTC. Supplemented by reference TRBV30 and TRBJ1-2, the full variable domain reads SQTIHQWPATLVQPVGSPLSLECTVEGTSNPNLYWYRQAAGRGLQLLFYSVGIGQISSEVPQNLSASRPQDRQFILSSKKLLLSDSGFYLCACRSVGGYCYGYTFGSGTRLTVV.

The chain is built from TRBV15 and TRBJ1-2; D is perhaps TRBD1 (5 bases). The germline gives CDR1 LNHNV, CDR2 YYDKDF (reference sequence). Trimming cost V 0 bases and J 0 bases, with 8 bases left between them. The CDR3 is made up of 15 amino acids. The DNA for the CDR3 is TGTGCCACCAGCAGAGACGAACAGGCTAACTATGGCTACACCTTC. This gives the protein CATSRDEQANYGYTF.

There are many counts of this clone. The chain has TRBV7-8 and TRBJ1-2; D may be TRBD1 (5 bases). The V end lost 6 bases, the J end lost 9 bases, and 23 bases lay between the germline ends. There are 15 residues in the CDR3. Germline V lookup: CDR1 SGHVS, CDR2 FQNEAQ. The CDR3 DNA reads as TGTGCCAGCAGTCCCCGCCTTGTCGTCGGGGGGAGCTACACCTTC. This translates into CASSPRLVVGGSYTF.

In DNA form, the CDR3 reads TGTGCCAGCTCACCACCGGTTTCTAGCTTGGATGAGCAGTTCTTC. Translated: CASSPPVSSLDEQFF. This chain links TRBV18 with TRBJ2-1, with D perhaps matching TRBD2 (5 bases). This CDR3 has 15 residues. V was clipped by 0 bases and J by 8 bases, with 14 bases between them. Germline CDR1 reads KGHSH; CDR2 reads LQKENI.

The chain uses TRBV7-2 and TRBJ2-1; D perhaps matches TRBD2 (5 bases). Germline V gene data show CDR1 as SGHTA and CDR2 as FQGNSA. V gave up 2 bases and J gave up 9 bases, with 20 bases separating them. There are 16 residues in the CDR3. CDR3 region: CASSLPSAEARGEQFF. The CDR3 bases are TGTGCCAGCAGCTTACCCTCAGCGGAAGCCCGGGGTGAGCAGTTCTTC.

The V call is TRBV7-2, the J call TRBJ1-5; D remains unclear. The germline V gene has CDR1 SGHTA and CDR2 FQGNSA. The germline V and J ends were trimmed by 2 bases and 5 bases, with 10 bases remaining between them. The length of the CDR3 is 14 residues. The CDR3 protein is CASSLSGPDQPQHF. CDR3 coding DNA: TGTGCCAGCAGCTTATCAGGTCCCGATCAGCCCCAGCATTTT.

The chain carries TRBV6-1 and TRBJ2-1, with TRBD1 matching 9 bases. Trimming removed 0 bases from V and 8 bases from J; junction bases left unmatched: 5. Germline loops: CDR1 MNHNS, CDR2 SASEGT. There are 15 residues in the CDR3. For the CDR3, the DNA is TGTGCCAGCAGTGAAGCGGGGACAGGGATTGATGAGCAGTTCTTC. Its translation: CASSEAGTGIDEQFF.

This rearrangement joins TRBV24-1 to TRBJ2-3; tentatively, D is TRBD1 (6 bases). The CDR3 spans 15 residues. Germline V gene sequence: CDR1 KGHDR, CDR2 SFDVKD. V lost 5 bases and J lost 4, with 15 bases in between. The CDR3, as DNA: TGTGCCACCAGTGCAAGGACAGAAACCCCAGATACGCAGTATTTT. This codes for CATSARTETPDTQYF.

As regards this clone: Other DNA sequences from this sample encode an identical CDR3 as well. The rearrangement uses TRBV9 and TRBJ2-7; a weak D match, TRBD1 (6 bases). The germline CDR1 and CDR2 sequences are SGDLS and YYNGEE. V shed 0 bases and J shed 2 bases, with 9 bases lying between them. There are 14 residues in the CDR3. CDR3 region: CASSVGTAPYEQYF. As DNA, the CDR3 is TGTGCCAGCAGCGTAGGGACAGCCCCCTACGAGCAGTACTTC.

Concerning this clone: The junction departs from germline at one end; a sequencing error may be responsible. In DNA form, the CDR3 reads TGTGCTAGCAGCTTAGGGTTTAGCGGGTTGTACCAAGAGACCCAGTACTTC. Translated, it gives CASSLGFSGLYQETQYF. The rearrangement joins TRBV7-7 to TRBJ2-5; 7 bases align to TRBD2. Germline CDR1 and CDR2: SSHAT and FNYEAQ (reference sequence). This CDR3 contains 17 residues.

Notes on this clone: The identical CDR3 is also encoded by other nucleotide sequences in the sample. This chain joins TRBV5-4 and TRBJ2-5; unclear D gene. V lost 2 bases to trimming and J lost 1 base, with 6 bases between them. The V gene's germline CDR1 is SGHNT and CDR2 YYREEE (reference sequence). CDR3 size: 13 residues. CDR3 amino acids: CASSLVSQETQYF. Here the CDR3 DNA reads TGTGCCAGCAGCTTAGTTAGCCAAGAGACCCAGTACTTC. The full variable domain, in which reference TRBV5-4 and TRBJ2-5 provide the parts outside the CDR3, is ETGVTQSPTHLIKTRGQQVTLRCSSQSGHNTVSWYQQALGQGPQFIFQYYREEENGRGNFPPRFSGLQFPNYSSELNVNALELDDSALYLCASSLVSQETQYFGPGTRLLVL.

This rearrangement joins TRBV5-1 to TRBJ1-6; 7 bases fit TRBD1. Germline assignment: CDR1 SGHRS and CDR2 YFSETQ. The ends lost 0 bases at V and 5 bases at J; junction bases unmatched: 2. CDR3 length: 15 amino acids. The CDR3 DNA is TGCGCCAGCAGCTTGGGGACAGGCCATAATTCACCCCTCCACTTT. This encodes CASSLGTGHNSPLHF.

V gene TRBV2 combines with J gene TRBJ1-3; the match to TRBD1 covers 8 bases. The ends lost 6 bases at V and 0 bases at J; junction bases unmatched: 4. The CDR3 has 15 residues. The germline CDR1 and CDR2 sequences are SNHLY and FYNNEI. The chain's CDR3 is CASRGDRSSGNTIYF. CDR3 nucleotides: TGTGCCAGCAGGGGGGACAGGAGCTCTGGAAACACCATATATTTT.

Regarding this clone: The germline gene is not matched at one end of the junction; a read error may be the cause. This sequence joins TRBV7-7 and TRBJ2-1; perhaps TRBD1 as D (6 bases). CDR3 length equals 15 residues. Germline values: CDR1 SSHAT, CDR2 FNYEAQ (reference sequence). The CDR3 here is CASSLTPGARDEQFF. CDR3 bases: TGTGCTAGCAGCCTCACGCCAGGGGCGAGGGATGAGCAGTTCTTC.

This clone has only a few counts. V usage is TRBV5-1 and J usage is TRBJ2-7, with D unresolved. The germline gives CDR1 SGHRS, CDR2 YFSETQ. CDR3 length equals 13 residues. Deletions cut 3 bases from V and 2 bases from J, with 9 bases between. The CDR3 sequence is CASSYDTPYEQYF. The CDR3 nucleotides read TGCGCCAGCAGCTACGACACCCCCTACGAGCAGTACTTC.

This clone came up a few times. The chain has TRBV6-6 and TRBJ2-5, with a possible D match to TRBD2 (6 bases). This CDR3 region has 15 residues. Trimming pared 6 bases from V and 4 bases from J, leaving 18 bases between. CDR1 is MNHNY and CDR2 is SVGAGI in the germline V gene (reference sequence). The CDR3 reads CASRVTGTERETQYF. CDR3 sequence (DNA): TGTGCCAGCAGGGTGACCGGGACTGAGAGAGAGACCCAGTACTTC.

There are many counts of this clone. The chain has TRBV13 and TRBJ2-7; 10 positions match TRBD2. J lost 6 bases, V lost 6 bases, and 14 bases had no gene match. This CDR3 is 16 amino acids long. The germline V gene has CDR1 PRHDT and CDR2 FYEKMQ (reference sequence). CDR3 sequence: CASSVGSVLAGREQYF. The CDR3 DNA reads TGTGCCAGCAGTGTGGGGAGTGTACTAGCGGGGCGCGAGCAGTACTTC.

This clone was seen once. The chain links TRBV6-1 to TRBJ2-7; 8 nucleotides agree with TRBD1. The germline V gene encodes CDR1 MNHNS and CDR2 SASEGT. The CDR3 is 15 amino acids. The junction had 8 bases not matched to a gene; V was cut back by 1 base and J by 6 bases. CDR3 in DNA: TGTGCCAGCAGTGAAGTTTGGCAGGGGGCGAGCGAGCAGTACTTC. Encoded protein: CASSEVWQGASEQYF.

The rearrangement links TRBV11-2 to TRBJ2-5; the match to TRBD2 covers 15 bases. The CDR3 consists of 17 residues. Germline trimming cut 4 bases from V and 2 bases from J; bases unmatched to any gene: 5. Germline V gene data show CDR1 as SGHAT and CDR2 as FQNNGV. In nucleotides, the CDR3 is TGTGCCAGCAGCTCCGGGACTAGCGGGAGGATACAAGAGACCCAGTACTTC. It encodes CASSSGTSGRIQETQYF.

The J gene is TRBJ1-5, the V gene TRBV29-1; weak D call: TRBD1 (6 bases). Trimming left V 4 bases short and J 5 bases short, with 12 bases between. Germline loops: CDR1 SQVTM, CDR2 ANQGSEA. The CDR3 consists of 13 residues. CDR3 nucleotides: TGCAGCGTTGGAGGGACAAGAGATCAGCCCCAGCATTTT. It is translated as CSVGGTRDQPQHF.